This record looks at one T cell receptor beta chain sequence and its context. Its antigen remains unidentified. The Oncomine TCR Beta short-read assay generated sequence data from the DNA of cultured CD4+ T cells. TCRdb re-called the PCR reads through MiXCR, storing one row per CDR3 protein. The sample consists of about 15,000 distinct CDR3 sequences, roughly a third of them appearing once. This sample is drawn from a study of vaccination and CD4 T cells after COVID-19. V was trimmed by 3 bases and J by 6 bases, leaving 15 bases between them. In germline, CDR1 is MNHEY, CDR2 SVGEGT. The CDR3 runs to 14 residues. As for treatment: 10-day PBMC culture with coronavirus spike peptide pools or control peptides (ViraFEST assay).

This specimen consisted of CD4+ T cells from blood, cultured in vitro, obtained after SARS-CoV-2 vaccination. The TCR was taken from a human donor who had recovered from COVID-19. The rearrangement links TRBV6-2 or TRBV6-3 to TRBJ2-7; tentatively, D is TRBD2 (6 bases). The DNA of the CDR3 is TGTGCCAGCAGTTATTCCGGACTAAGTATCGAGCAGTACTTC. This translates into CASSYSGLSIEQYF.